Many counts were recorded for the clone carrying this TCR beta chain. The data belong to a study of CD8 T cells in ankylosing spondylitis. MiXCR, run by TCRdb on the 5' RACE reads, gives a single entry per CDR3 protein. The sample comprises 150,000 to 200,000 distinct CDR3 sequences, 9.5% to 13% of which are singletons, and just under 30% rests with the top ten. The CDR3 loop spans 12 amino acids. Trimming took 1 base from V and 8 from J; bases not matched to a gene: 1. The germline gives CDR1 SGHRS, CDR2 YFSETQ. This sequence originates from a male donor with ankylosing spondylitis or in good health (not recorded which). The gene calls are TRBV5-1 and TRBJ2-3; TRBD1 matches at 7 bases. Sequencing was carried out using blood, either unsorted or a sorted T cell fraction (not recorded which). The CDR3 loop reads CASSLNRGTQYF. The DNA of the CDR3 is TGCGCCAGCAGCTTGAACAGGGGTACGCAGTATTTT.